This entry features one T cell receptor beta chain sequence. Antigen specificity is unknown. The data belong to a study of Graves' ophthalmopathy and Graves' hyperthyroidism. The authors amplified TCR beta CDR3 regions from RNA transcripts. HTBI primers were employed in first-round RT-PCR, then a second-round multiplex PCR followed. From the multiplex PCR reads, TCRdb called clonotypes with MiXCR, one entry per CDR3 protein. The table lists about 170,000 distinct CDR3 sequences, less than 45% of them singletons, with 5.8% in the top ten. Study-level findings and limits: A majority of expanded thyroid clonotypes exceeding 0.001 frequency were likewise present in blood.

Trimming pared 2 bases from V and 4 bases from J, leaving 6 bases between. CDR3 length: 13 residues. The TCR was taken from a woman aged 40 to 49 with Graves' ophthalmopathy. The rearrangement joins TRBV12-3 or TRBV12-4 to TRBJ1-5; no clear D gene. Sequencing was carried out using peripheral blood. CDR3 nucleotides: TGTGCCAGCAGTTTAAGCCGGAATCAGCCCCAGCATTTT. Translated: CASSLSRNQPQHF.